This passage covers 12 T cell receptor beta chains from one sample sequenced in a study of blood T cell repertoires in COVID-19. Using immunoSEQ multiplex PCR, the repertoire was profiled, and TCRdb retains in-frame clones only, with some absent. The sample yields a few hundred thousand clones, about 81% seen once. Sequenced input: PBMCs or T cells enriched from blood (not recorded which). All receptors come from a man aged 40-49 years who had recovered from COVID-19.

This chain uses TRBV30 with TRBJ1-1, with D perhaps matching TRBD1 (6 bases). V lost 1 base and J 5 bases, leaving 11 bases between the germline ends. The CDR3 extends over 13 amino acids. CDR1 GTSNPN and CDR2 SVGIG come from the germline V gene (reference sequence). The CDR3 DNA reads as TGTGCCTGGAGTGGGCAGGGGACGACTGAAGCTTTCTTT. Its translation: CAWSGQGTTEAFF.

The gene calls are TRBV7-2 and TRBJ1-2, with 7 bases that match TRBD1. Germline assignment: CDR1 SGHTA and CDR2 FQGNSA. CDR3 length equals 15 residues. With V trimmed by 4 bases and J by 1 base, 6 bases remained unmatched. CDR3 protein: CASSSPPGGNYGYTF. In nucleotides, the CDR3 is TGTGCCAGCAGCTCTCCGCCAGGGGGTAACTATGGCTACACCTTC.

This sequence joins TRBV6-5 and TRBJ1-1; weak D call: TRBD1 (5 bases). This CDR3 spans 15 amino acids. Looked up from germline, CDR1 is MNHEY and CDR2 is SVGAGI. Trimming shortened V by 4 bases and J by 4 bases, and 16 bases separated the two germline ends. The CDR3 bases are TGTGCCAGCAGTTCCGCGGGGACCGGGGCCACTGAAGCTTTCTTT. Translating it yields CASSSAGTGATEAFF.

The chain uses TRBV2 and TRBJ2-5; the match to TRBD1 covers 10 bases. Unmatched junction bases numbered 9, after V lost 4 bases and J lost 4 bases. Germline V gene lookup returns CDR1 SNHLY and CDR2 FYNNEI. This CDR3 has 16 amino acids. The CDR3 reads CASSAQIRTGGETQYF. CDR3 sequence (DNA): TGTGCCAGCAGTGCCCAAATAAGGACAGGGGGAGAGACCCAGTACTTC.

The J gene is TRBJ2-7, the V gene TRBV7-2, with TRBD2 matching 11 bases. J lost 9 bases, V lost 1 base, and 8 bases had no gene match. Looked up from germline, CDR1 is SGHTA and CDR2 is FQGNSA. The CDR3 spans 15 residues. The CDR3 sequence is CASSLGKLAGVRQYF. CDR3 DNA sequence: TGTGCCAGCAGCTTAGGTAAACTAGCGGGAGTACGGCAGTACTTC.

The table lists this clone with a few counts. The rearrangement joins TRBV2 to TRBJ2-1; 7 nucleotides agree with TRBD2. In germline, CDR1 is SNHLY, CDR2 FYNNEI. J was trimmed by 5 bases and V by 6 bases; bases with no gene match: 10. There are 15 residues in the CDR3. The CDR3 is CASSEAGVWDNEQFF. The CDR3 DNA reads TGTGCCAGCAGCGAGGCGGGGGTATGGGACAATGAGCAGTTCTTC.

V usage is TRBV18 and J usage is TRBJ1-1; 9 bases are a match to TRBD1. This CDR3 comprises 14 residues. V lost 5 bases, J lost 6 bases, and 7 bases stayed unmatched. Looked up from germline, CDR1 is KGHSH and CDR2 is LQKENI. CDR3 nucleotides: TGTGCCAGCTCAAGGACAGGGGTAATCTCTGAAGCTTTCTTT. It specifies CASSRTGVISEAFF.

In its sample, this clone was seen once. This sequence joins TRBV7-2 and TRBJ2-1; D may be TRBD1 (5 bases). Trimming cost V 1 base and J 5 bases, with 15 bases left between them. Germline V gives CDR1 SGHTA, CDR2 FQGNSA. There are 16 residues in the CDR3. The CDR3, as DNA: TGTGCCAGCAGCTTAGGGTCGCCAGGGATGCACAATGAGCAGTTCTTC. As protein: CASSLGSPGMHNEQFF.

The rearrangement joins TRBV7-3 to TRBJ2-2; the D gene is possibly TRBD2 (6 bases). This CDR3 region has 15 residues. Germline lookup yields CDR1 SGHTA and CDR2 FQGTGA. V gave up 5 bases and J gave up 4 bases, with 14 bases separating them. The CDR3 coding sequence is TGTGCCAGCAGCGGTCAACTAGCAGGCACCGGGGAGCTGTTTTTT. Residues: CASSGQLAGTGELFF.

The chain joins TRBV4-1 to TRBJ2-7; 11 bases are a match to TRBD2. The length of the CDR3 is 15 residues. Germline CDR1 reads MGHRA; CDR2 reads YSYEKL. After removal of 5 bases from V and 3 bases from J, the junction contained 6 bases not matched to a gene. CDR3 region: CASSYGTSGIYEQYF. Written as DNA, the CDR3 is TGCGCCAGCAGCTACGGGACTAGCGGTATCTACGAGCAGTACTTC.

The J gene is TRBJ2-5, the V gene TRBV2; D might be TRBD1 (5 bases). Trimming removed 7 bases at V and 0 bases at J, with 9 bases between. CDR3 size: 13 residues. The germline V gene has CDR1 SNHLY and CDR2 FYNNEI. CDR3 loop: CASIREHQETQYF. DNA of the CDR3: TGTGCCAGCATCAGGGAACACCAAGAGACCCAGTACTTC.

The chain uses TRBV11-2 and TRBJ2-7, with a tentative D call TRBD1 (6 bases). This CDR3 comprises 14 residues. The germline CDR1 and CDR2 sequences are SGHAT and FQNNGV. V was cut by 3 bases and J by 3 bases, with 12 bases left in between. DNA of the CDR3: TGTGCCAGCAGCTTCCCCGGACAGTTCTACGAGCAGTACTTC. Translated: CASSFPGQFYEQYF. Full variable domain (rest looked up from reference TRBV11-2 and TRBJ2-7): EAGVAQSPRYKIIEKRQSVAFWCNPISGHATLYWYQQILGQGPKLLIQFQNNGVVDDSQLPKDRFSAERLKGVDSTLKIQPAKLEDSAVYLCASSFPGQFYEQYFGPGTRLTVT.